These T cell receptor beta chains were read from a single sample in a study of T cell repertoires in cytomegalovirus infection. TCRdb re-called the reads with MiXCR, one entry per CDR3 protein. Seen here are around 550,000 distinct CDR3 sequences, approximately 25% observed once, and the top ten hold roughly 13%. The specimen sequenced was PBMCs. The source is a human donor in good health (CMV status not recorded). Some clones in this sample may be carry-over from other donors' samples. Both conserved end residues are part of each CDR3. The D gene is left open where the match is weak. Where a row states a size, it is once, few, many or the class of an expanded clone; other rows omit it.

size | J | V | D | DNA | CDR3
many | TRBJ1-2 | TRBV7-2 | TRBD1 | TGTGCCAGCAGGACCGGACAGGGGCAGTTGGGCTACACCTTC | CASRTGQGQLGYTF
. | TRBJ2-5 | TRBV11-3 | . | TGTGCCAGCAGCCCATGGGGGTTGGCGGTACAGACCCAGTACTTC | CASSPWGLAVQTQYF
. | TRBJ2-1 | TRBV20-1 | TRBD2 | TGCAGTGCTTTGGGGAGGGCCGGGAATGAGCAGTTCTTC | CSALGRAGNEQFF
. | TRBJ2-3 | TRBV7-2 | . | TGTGCCAGCAGCTTAAGGGTCAGGGCCGCAGATACGCAGTATTTT | CASSLRVRAADTQYF
. | TRBJ1-1 | TRBV19 | TRBD1 | TGTGCCAGTAGTATTTTCGGGACAGGGGGCGCCGAGGCTTTCTTT | CASSIFGTGGAEAFF
many | TRBJ2-5 | TRBV7-8 | TRBD2 | TGTGCCAGCAGCTCGGGGGGGCTAGAGACCCAGTACTTC | CASSSGGLETQYF
. | TRBJ2-1 | TRBV10-3 | . | TGTGCCATCGCGGTGGTAGGCTCCTACAATGAGCAGTTCTTC | CAIAVVGSYNEQFF
few | TRBJ2-1 | TRBV11-2 | TRBD2 | TGTGCCAGCAGCCCCGGACTAGCGGGATGGGGGGAGCAGTTCTTC | CASSPGLAGWGEQFF
. | TRBJ2-2 | TRBV30 | TRBD2 | TGTGCCTGGAGCGGACTAGCGGGAGCGAACACCGGGGAGCTGTTTTTT | CAWSGLAGANTGELFF
. | TRBJ1-3 | TRBV28 | . | TGTGCCAGCACCACCCCCCACTCTGGAAACACCATATATTTT | CASTTPHSGNTIYF
many | TRBJ1-1 | TRBV7-3 | . | TGTGCCAGCAGCTCCGGGACAAACACTGAAGCTTTCTTT | CASSSGTNTEAFF
few | TRBJ1-3 | TRBV2 | TRBD1 | TGTGCCAGCAGTGCCGAGGGGGCCTCTGGAAACACCATATATTTT | CASSAEGASGNTIYF
few | TRBJ2-1 | TRBV30 | . | TGTGCCTGGAGTACAGGGTCCTCTTACAATGAGCAGTTCTTC | CAWSTGSSYNEQFF
many | TRBJ2-2 | TRBV7-2 | . | TGTGCCAGCAGCCAACTAATAAACACCGGGGAGCTGTTTTTT | CASSQLINTGELFF
. | TRBJ1-1 | TRBV7-8 | TRBD1 | TGTGCCAGCAGCGTACAGGGGGCGATTACTGAAGCTTTCTTT | CASSVQGAITEAFF
. | TRBJ1-1 | TRBV7-8 | . | TGTGCCAGCAGCTTTGGAAGCTTGCAAGGAAGGGCGGCCCTGAACACTGAAGCTTTCTTT | CASSFGSLQGRAALNTEAFF
. | TRBJ1-2 | TRBV10-3 | . | TGTGCCATCAGTGAACAGGGCGTTGGGTATGGCTACACCTTC | CAISEQGVGYGYTF
. | TRBJ2-1 | TRBV2 | TRBD2 | TGTGCCAGCAGTGAAGCCCTTTTAGCGGGGGACTACAATGAGCAGTTCTTC | CASSEALLAGDYNEQFF
few | TRBJ1-3 | TRBV30 | . | TGTGCCTGGGCGACAGTAGGAAACACCATATATTTT | CAWATVGNTIYF
. | TRBJ1-5 | TRBV19 | TRBD1 | TGTGCCAGTAGGCCACAGGGGGTTCAGCCCCAGCATTTT | CASRPQGVQPQHF
. | TRBJ1-1 | TRBV5-1 | . | TGCGCCAGCAGCTTGGAGGGAGGAGGAGCTTTCTTT | CASSLEGGGAFF
. | TRBJ1-1 | TRBV27 | . | TGTGCCAGCAAATCACCTACAGGGAACACTGAAGCTTTCTTT | CASKSPTGNTEAFF
many | TRBJ2-5 | TRBV7-2 | TRBD1 | TGTGCCAGCAGCTCGGGACAGGGGCTAGAGACCCAGTACTTC | CASSSGQGLETQYF
many | TRBJ2-1 | TRBV7-2 | TRBD2 | TGTGCCAGCAGCTCGACTAGCGGGAGGGCCAGGAATGAGCAGTTCTTC | CASSSTSGRARNEQFF
. | TRBJ2-1 | TRBV4-2 | TRBD2 | TGTGCCAGCAGCCAGGCCTCCTGGCGGGAGGGGAATGAGCAGTTCTTC | CASSQASWREGNEQFF
. | TRBJ2-1 | TRBV6-2/TRBV6-3 | TRBD2 | TGTGCCAGCAGCCGGGGACTAGCGGGGTCGACTGAGCAGTTCTTC | CASSRGLAGSTEQFF
. | TRBJ2-1 | TRBV12-3/TRBV12-4 | TRBD2 | TGTGCCAGCAGTCCGCAAATTGTGACTAGCGGGGTCTACAATGAGCAGTTCTTC | CASSPQIVTSGVYNEQFF
few | TRBJ1-1 | TRBV4-1 | TRBD1 | TGCGCCAGCAGCGAAGCAGGGGGCTGGGGTGAAGCTTTCTTT | CASSEAGGWGEAFF
few | TRBJ1-2 | TRBV10-3 | . | TGTGCCATCAGTGGACAGAGACAGGACTCCTATGGCTACACCTTC | CAISGQRQDSYGYTF
. | TRBJ1-3 | TRBV7-2 | . | TGTGCCAGCAGCTTAGCCATCGGTGGCTCTGGAAACACCATATATTTT | CASSLAIGGSGNTIYF
many | TRBJ1-1 | TRBV7-2 | . | TGTGCCAGCTCTGAACATATGAACACTGAAGCTTTCTTT | CASSEHMNTEAFF
. | TRBJ1-3 | TRBV11-2 | . | TGTGCCAGCAGCCGTGGTGGAAACACCATATATTTT | CASSRGGNTIYF
. | TRBJ2-7 | TRBV6-2/TRBV6-3 | TRBD1 | TGTGCCAGCAGTTATGGGGACAGCTCCTACGAGCAGTACTTC | CASSYGDSSYEQYF
few | TRBJ2-7 | TRBV6-2/TRBV6-3 | TRBD2 | TGTGCCAGCAGTTCAGCCGGGACTAGGGTCGGCGAGCAGTACTTC | CASSSAGTRVGEQYF
. | TRBJ2-1 | TRBV20-1 | . | TGCAGTGCTAGAGATCGTGGACGAATGAGAATGGATGAGCAGTTCTTC | CSARDRGRMRMDEQFF
. | TRBJ2-1 | TRBV7-2 | . | TGTGCCAGCAGCTTGGAAAGGGATTACTACAATGAGCAGTTCTTC | CASSLERDYYNEQFF
. | TRBJ2-1 | TRBV11-2 | TRBD2 | TGTGCCAGCAGAGTCCCCGGGACTAGCCTCTACAATGAGCAGTTCTTC | CASRVPGTSLYNEQFF
many | TRBJ2-1 | TRBV7-8 | TRBD2 | TGTGCCAGCAGCCGCCAAACTAGCGGGAAATCTTTCTTC | CASSRQTSGKSFF
. | TRBJ1-5 | TRBV6-2/TRBV6-3 | . | TGTGCCAGCAGTTCGTGGCAGGGTAATCAGCCCCAGCATTTT | CASSSWQGNQPQHF
few | TRBJ1-2 | TRBV7-3 | TRBD1 | TGTGCCAGCAGCTTAACGGGGGGACAGTTAGCCTATGGCTACACCTTC | CASSLTGGQLAYGYTF
few | TRBJ1-3 | TRBV20-1 | TRBD1 | TGCAGTGCTAGTAAACTCAGGGGGCGAGGAAACACCATATATTTT | CSASKLRGRGNTIYF